A selection of T cell receptor beta chains follows, all from one sample in a study of a mutant IDH1 vaccine in newly diagnosed glioma. Repertoires were generated with immunoSEQ multiplex PCR, while TCRdb's copy carries only in-frame clones and drops some. The data show 40,000 to 45,000 clones, with about 83% seen just once and roughly 5.5% held by the top ten. Their cognate antigens are unknown. The source material was PBMCs, sampled from a glioma patient whose treatment included an IDH1 peptide vaccine. These receptor sequences come from a woman between 50 and 59 years old with glioma. Each CDR3 is given with its conserved first and last residue. Each record gives: CDR3 protein, CDR3 DNA, V gene, D gene, J gene. The D gene is left open where the match is weak.

CASSPDRGQGGYTF,TGTGCCAGCAGTCCGGACAGGGGGCAAGGTGGCTACACCTTC,TRBV27,TRBD1,TRBJ1-2
CASSVHRQGANTGELFF,TGTGCCAGCAGCGTCCACAGACAGGGGGCGAACACCGGGGAGCTGTTTTTT,TRBV9,TRBD1,TRBJ2-2
CASSPPPGNTIYF,TGTGCCAGCAGCCCCCCGCCTGGAAACACCATATATTTT,TRBV7-2,NA,TRBJ1-3
CRTRGGDGYTF,TGCAGGACTCGGGGGGGCGATGGCTACACCTTC,TRBV20-1,NA,TRBJ1-2
CASTPGVAYEQYF,TGTGCCAGCACCCCAGGTGTGGCCTACGAGCAGTACTTC,TRBV6-6,NA,TRBJ2-7
CASSEGPSIPNYGYTF,TGTGCCAGCAGTGAAGGACCATCCATCCCTAACTATGGCTACACCTTC,TRBV2,NA,TRBJ1-2
CASSDGTSGDTDTQYF,TGTGCCAGCAGTGACGGGACTAGCGGAGACACAGATACGCAGTATTTT,TRBV6-4,TRBD2,TRBJ2-3
CASSIGENYNSPLHF,TGTGCCAGCAGTATCGGGGAGAACTATAATTCACCCCTCCACTTT,TRBV28,NA,TRBJ1-6
CASSPHAHVQGWTEAFF,TGCGCCAGCAGCCCCCACGCCCATGTCCAGGGATGGACTGAAGCTTTCTTT,TRBV4-1,NA,TRBJ1-1
CAWNGQSSYNEQFF,TGTGCCTGGAATGGACAGAGCTCCTACAATGAGCAGTTCTTC,TRBV30,NA,TRBJ2-1
CASSSLRGDDYGYTF,TGTGCCAGCAGCTCGTTGCGGGGCGACGACTATGGCTACACCTTC,TRBV5-4,NA,TRBJ1-2
CASSFTTVPGYTF,TGTGCCAGCAGCTTCACGACGGTGCCGGGCTACACCTTC,TRBV11-3,NA,TRBJ1-2
CASREKGSGGYNEQFF,TGTGCCAGCAGGGAAAAGGGTAGCGGGGGTTACAATGAGCAGTTCTTC,TRBV6-1,TRBD2,TRBJ2-1
CASGSWGNNEQFF,TGTGCCAGCGGCTCGTGGGGGAACAATGAGCAGTTCTTC,TRBV27,NA,TRBJ2-1
CASTLGGRGEKLFF,TGTGCCAGTACCCTAGGAGGGCGCGGTGAAAAACTGTTTTTT,TRBV19,NA,TRBJ1-4
CASSDEQINTEAFF,TGTGCCAGCAGCGACGAACAGATCAACACTGAAGCTTTCTTT,TRBV13,NA,TRBJ1-1
CASRPAVGNTEAFF,TGTGCCAGCAGGCCCGCGGTGGGAAACACTGAAGCTTTCTTT,TRBV7-9,NA,TRBJ1-1